The 21 T cell receptor beta chains below all came from one sample that was sequenced in a study of prognosis after radiotherapy for stage I lung cancer (dated by TCRdb to the early 2020s). Sequencer: Illumina HiSeq 3000. Two rounds of multiplex PCR were used to amplify the TCR beta CDR3 region from genomic DNA. The first PCR round used primers specific to each TRBV and TRBJ gene, and the primer sequences were filed in Chinese patent CN105087789A. Using fastp at Q25 and MiXCR, TCRdb reprocessed the public reads and kept productive beta chains. Every entry covers one CDR3 protein and lists the most common genes and DNA from its rows. The sample profile shows about 20,000 distinct CDR3 sequences; about 40% of them were found once. Around 42% of the sample rests with the top ten. The sample here was PBMCs, taken before or after stereotactic body radiation therapy (not recorded which). The source of these receptors is a donor of 50 years or more with non-small cell lung cancer.

This clonotype was seen repeatedly, ten times or more. The chain joins TRBV5-1 to TRBJ2-1; D is ambiguous. V lost 4 bases and J 3 bases, leaving 11 bases between the germline ends. This CDR3 has 14 residues. Germline V gene lookup returns CDR1 SGHRS and CDR2 YFSETQ. DNA of the CDR3: TGCGCCAGCAGCGTCGGACCTGGCTACAATGAGCAGTTCTTC. Translated: CASSVGPGYNEQFF.

This clonotype was counted many times. This chain connects TRBV19 to TRBJ2-1; TRBD2 agrees at 7 bases. Germline V gene lookup returns CDR1 LNHDA and CDR2 SQIVND (reference sequence). CDR3 size: 15 residues. Trimming cost V 7 bases and J 4 bases; bases outside gene matches: 10. The CDR3 DNA reads as TGTGCCAGTACCACCAGCCCGGGGGGATACAATGAGCAGTTCTTC. Translating gives CASTTSPGGYNEQFF.

This clonotype was detected ten times or more. The V gene is TRBV7-8, the J gene TRBJ1-2; 8 bases match TRBD1. Per the germline V gene, CDR1 is SGHVS and CDR2 is FQNEAQ. The CDR3 contains 15 residues. Germline trimming cut 3 bases from V and 7 bases from J; bases unmatched to any gene: 10. CDR3 sequence reads: CASSFNGRGRGGYTF. The CDR3 DNA reads as TGTGCCAGCAGCTTTAACGGCAGGGGGCGGGGTGGCTACACCTTC.

The chain has TRBV11-3 and TRBJ1-5; D is unclear. Germline lookup yields CDR1 SGHNT and CDR2 YENEEA. Deletions cut 2 bases from V and 0 bases from J, with 2 bases between. The CDR3 is 13 residues long. The CDR3 loop is CASSLYSNQPQHF. CDR3 in DNA: TGTGCCAGCAGCTTATATAGCAATCAGCCCCAGCATTTT.

Concerning this clonotype: This may stem from a read error, because a much larger clone lies one nucleotide away. CDR3 amino acids: CASIAGSLETQYF. The CDR3 DNA reads as TGTGCCAGCATCGCCGGGAGCCTGGAGACCCAGTACTTC. This chain links TRBV9 with TRBJ2-5, with D tentatively TRBD2 (6 bases). Deletions cut 6 bases from V and 5 bases from J, with 14 bases between. The CDR3 length is 13 residues. CDR1 SGDLS and CDR2 YYNGEE come from the germline V gene.

Ten or more counts support this clonotype. The chain uses TRBV9 and TRBJ1-6, with a tentative D call TRBD1 (6 bases). Germline CDR1 SGDLS, CDR2 YYNGEE. This CDR3 is 14 amino acids long. Trimming pared 4 bases from V and 10 bases from J, leaving 15 bases between. The CDR3 coding sequence is TGTGCCAGCAGCCCGGGACAAAGGCGGTCACCCCTCCACTTT. Protein sequence: CASSPGQRRSPLHF.

The chain couples TRBV12-3 or TRBV12-4 to TRBJ2-7; 9 bases are a match to TRBD2. The CDR3 length is 14 residues. After removal of 7 bases from V and 10 bases from J, the junction contained 14 bases not matched to a gene. The CDR3 nucleotides are TGTGCCAGCAAACCCGGGACTAGCAGCCTTGTTCAGTACTTC. This codes for CASKPGTSSLVQYF.

This clonotype has at least ten counts. The chain has TRBV3-1 and TRBJ2-7; TRBD2 might be the D (6 bases). CDR1 is LGHDT, CDR2 YNNKEL, per germline (reference sequence). Trimming stripped 4 bases from V and 4 bases from J, with 11 bases between. The CDR3 has 13 amino acids. The DNA for the CDR3 is TGTGCCAGCAGCCCCGAACGGGGGTACGAGCAGTACTTC. This encodes CASSPERGYEQYF.

The J gene is TRBJ1-6, the V gene TRBV19; D ambiguous. This CDR3 is 14 amino acids long. V was trimmed by 1 base and J by 8 bases, leaving 9 bases between them. Germline V CDR1 and CDR2: LNHDA, SQIVND (reference sequence). CDR3 bases: TGTGCCAGTAGTATAGTCGACGGGGATTCACCCCTCCACTTT. Protein sequence: CASSIVDGDSPLHF.

This clonotype was found many times. The chain carries TRBV12-3 or TRBV12-4 and TRBJ1-1; D not certain. Trimming cost V 5 bases and J 1 base, with 8 bases left between them. The CDR3 length is 13 residues. CDR3 DNA sequence: TGTGCCAGCAGTCCCCGGACGAACACTGAAGCTTTCTTT. Translated, it gives CASSPRTNTEAFF.

J is TRBJ1-2 and V is TRBV15, with unresolved D. The length of the CDR3 is 15 residues. Germline assignment: CDR1 LNHNV and CDR2 YYDKDF (reference sequence). With 3 bases removed from V and 6 bases from J, the gap between germline ends came to 17 bases. CDR3 coding DNA: TGTGCCACCAGCAGTGTCCTCCCAGTCTCAAATGGCTACACCTTC. Amino acid sequence: CATSSVLPVSNGYTF.

This clonotype was seen more than once but under ten times. This sequence may be a read error, since a much larger clone differs from it by one base. The genes are TRBV28 and TRBJ2-2, with TRBD2 matching over 8 bases. The CDR3 contains 14 residues. Germline values: CDR1 MDHEN, CDR2 SYDVKM. For the CDR3, the DNA is TGTGCCAGCAAGAGCGGGGGTAACACCTGGGAGCTGTTTTTT. Protein sequence: CASKSGGNTWELFF. The full variable domain, its missing parts supplied by reference TRBV28 and TRBJ2-2, is DVKVTQSSRYLVKRTGEKVFLECVQDMDHENMFWYRQDPGLGLRLIYFSYDVKMKEKGDIPEGYSVSREKKERFSLILESASTNQTSMYLCASKSGGNTWELFFGEGSRLTVL.

The genes are TRBV30 and TRBJ1-1, with a possible D match to TRBD1 (6 bases). The CDR3 covers 16 residues. CDR1 is GTSNPN, CDR2 SVGIG, per germline (reference sequence). The germline V and J ends were trimmed by 5 bases and 1 base, with 20 bases remaining between them. Here the CDR3 DNA reads TGTGCCTGGGGACCCAGGGGAGGAGGGTCGAACACTGAAGCTTTCTTT. It yields the protein CAWGPRGGGSNTEAFF.

The sample holds many counts of this clonotype. The rearrangement joins TRBV6-2 or TRBV6-3 to TRBJ2-4, with 9 bases that match TRBD2. Germline V gene sequence: CDR1 MNHEY, CDR2 SVGEGT. V shed 5 bases and J 8 bases; nucleotides not matched to a gene: 7. The CDR3 has 14 amino acids. The CDR3 bases are TGTGCCAGCAGTGTGACTAGCGGTGCACACATTCAGTACTTC. As protein: CASSVTSGAHIQYF.

This clonotype was detected many times. V and J are TRBV24-1 and TRBJ2-1; 9 bases map to TRBD1. Losses at the gene ends were 3 bases for V and 3 bases for J; bases not matched to a gene: 8. The CDR3 consists of 17 residues. Per the germline V gene, CDR1 is KGHDR and CDR2 is SFDVKD. CDR3 sequence: CATSDAKPGQGYNEQFF. CDR3 bases: TGTGCCACCAGTGATGCCAAGCCGGGACAGGGCTACAATGAGCAGTTCTTC.

The V gene is TRBV6-1, the J gene TRBJ1-2, with 7 bases aligning to TRBD1. The V and J ends lost 4 bases and 4 bases, in that order; junction bases with no gene match: 9. Per the germline V gene, CDR1 is MNHNS and CDR2 is SASEGT. The CDR3 contains 15 residues. The CDR3 region is CASSGHTGEVYGYTF. As DNA, the CDR3 is TGTGCCAGCAGTGGACATACAGGGGAGGTCTATGGCTACACCTTC.

This clonotype was picked up many times. The CDR3 reads CASSEDRVTGELFF. The CDR3 nucleotides are TGTGCCAGCAGTGAGGACAGGGTCACCGGGGAGCTGTTTTTT. The chain couples TRBV2 to TRBJ2-2; TRBD1 aligns across 8 bases. The CDR3 sequence is 14 residues long. V dropped 3 bases and J dropped 4; count of bases not matched to a gene: 1. The germline gives CDR1 SNHLY, CDR2 FYNNEI.

Of note for this clonotype: A single base is all that separates this from a far larger clone, so a read error is likely. The J gene is TRBJ1-5, the V gene TRBV6-2 or TRBV6-3, with D perhaps TRBD1 (5 bases). V was pared by 5 bases and J by 4 bases, with 21 bases between. This CDR3 spans 17 amino acids. Germline lookup yields CDR1 MNHEY and CDR2 SVGEGT. This CDR3 reads CASSHTPGTGLNQPQHF. CDR3 bases: TGTGCCAGCAGTCATACTCCGGGAACAGGCCTTAATCAGCCCCAGCATTTT.

The sample holds many counts of this clonotype. This rearrangement joins TRBV2 to TRBJ1-6; D perhaps matches TRBD1 (5 bases). The germline V gene encodes CDR1 SNHLY and CDR2 FYNNEI. The ends were cut back, 5 bases at V and 6 bases at J, with 14 bases in the middle. The CDR3 loop spans 15 amino acids. CDR3 region: CASSSSTGLNSPLHF. DNA of the CDR3: TGTGCCAGCAGTAGCAGTACAGGCCTTAATTCACCCCTCCACTTT.

The CDR3 bases are TGTGCCAGCAGCTTAAAAGTTACCGGGGAGCTGTTTTTT. Its protein product is CASSLKVTGELFF. The chain joins TRBV7-3 to TRBJ2-2; D gene ambiguous. The V end lost 1 base, the J end lost 5 bases, and 5 bases lay between the germline ends. The CDR3 runs 13 residues. Germline CDR1 SGHTA, CDR2 FQGTGA.

The table lists this clonotype with many counts. This chain joins TRBV4-1 and TRBJ2-3; possibly TRBD2 for D (7 bases). The CDR3 runs to 16 residues. Germline V CDR1 and CDR2: MGHRA, YSYEKL. V lost 4 bases and J lost 3, with 17 bases in between. CDR3 in amino acids: CASSLGGGARTDTQYF. DNA for the CDR3: TGCGCCAGCAGCCTAGGAGGGGGGGCGAGGACAGATACGCAGTATTTT.